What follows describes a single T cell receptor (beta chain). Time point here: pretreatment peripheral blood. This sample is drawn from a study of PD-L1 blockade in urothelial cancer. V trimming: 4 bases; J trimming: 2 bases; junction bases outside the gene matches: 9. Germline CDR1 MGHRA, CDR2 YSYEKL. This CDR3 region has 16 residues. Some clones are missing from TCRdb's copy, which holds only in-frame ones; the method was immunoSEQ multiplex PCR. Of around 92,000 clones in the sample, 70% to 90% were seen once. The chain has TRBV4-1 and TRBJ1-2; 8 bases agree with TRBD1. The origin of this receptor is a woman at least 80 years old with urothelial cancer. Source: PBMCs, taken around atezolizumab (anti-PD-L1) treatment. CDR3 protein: CASSPGQGDGNYGYTF. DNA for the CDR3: TGCGCCAGCAGCCCTGGACAGGGAGACGGGAACTATGGCTACACCTTC.